This T cell receptor beta chain came from a study of shared clonotypes between healthy human individuals. J was trimmed by 8 bases and V by 6 bases; bases with no gene match: 12. From germline, CDR1 is SNHLY and CDR2 FYNNEI. This CDR3 comprises 14 residues. Data came from immunoSEQ multiplex PCR; TCRdb stores just in-frame clones and leaves some out. The sample has about 640,000 clones, 60% to 80% seen once. This rearrangement joins TRBV2 to TRBJ1-2, with 7 bases matching TRBD1. Source material: memory CD4+ T cells sorted from blood. This sample's subset: CD45RA-negative fraction. This sequence was found in a woman in her twenties or thirties in good health. The CDR3 protein is CASSLSGTATGYTF. The CDR3 DNA reads TGTGCCAGCAGCCTGTCCGGGACAGCGACAGGCTACACCTTC.